The 8 T cell receptor beta chains reported below all come from one sample, sequenced in a study of OX40 agonist ivuxolimab in advanced cancers. Clones were sequenced by immunoSEQ multiplex PCR, and TCRdb holds only the in-frame ones, with some missing. The table records around 60,000 clones, under 95% of them present only once. The material sequenced was CD4+ or CD8+ T cells sorted from blood, taken in a trial of the OX40 agonist ivuxolimab. These receptors came from an adult with an advanced solid tumor such as melanoma, head and neck, liver or kidney cancer.

The chain joins TRBV10-2 to TRBJ2-5; D is ambiguous. This CDR3 is built from 12 residues. Germline lookup yields CDR1 WSHSY and CDR2 SAAADI. V lost 4 bases and J lost 5, with 8 bases in between. CDR3 residues: CASSGLWETQYF. CDR3 sequence (DNA): TGCGCCAGCAGTGGTCTTTGGGAGACCCAGTACTTC.

The V call is TRBV29-1, the J call TRBJ2-7, with 8 bases identical to TRBD2. There are 14 residues in the CDR3. The V gene end was trimmed by 7 bases and the J gene end by 1 base; junction bases not matched to a gene: 9. Germline V gives CDR1 SQVTM, CDR2 ANQGSEA. In nucleotides, the CDR3 is TGCAGCGCCCTGGGGGCGGGAGGTTCCTACGAGCAGTACTTC. It specifies CSALGAGGSYEQYF.

J is TRBJ2-2 and V is TRBV6-1; a possible D gene is TRBD1 (6 bases). Between the trimmed V and J ends, which lost 1 base and 5 bases, there was a span of 11 bases. This CDR3 has 15 residues. Germline assignment: CDR1 MNHNS and CDR2 SASEGT. This CDR3 is CASSEDFRGTGELFF. In DNA, the CDR3 is TGTGCCAGCAGTGAAGACTTCAGGGGAACCGGGGAGCTGTTTTTT.

The chain joins TRBV29-1 to TRBJ2-2; TRBD2 matches at 8 bases. The CDR3 is 13 residues long. Germline-derived CDR1 and CDR2 are SQVTM and ANQGSEA. J gave up 1 base and V 5 bases, and 0 bases lay outside the gene matches. As DNA, the CDR3 is TGCAGCGTTAGCGGGGGGAACACCGGGGAGCTGTTTTTT. It codes for CSVSGGNTGELFF.

The V gene is TRBV5-4, the J gene TRBJ1-2, with D hard to call. V lost 4 bases and J lost 6, with 7 bases in between. Per germline, CDR1 SGHNT and CDR2 YYREEE (reference sequence). The CDR3 contains 11 residues. The CDR3 DNA is TGTGCCAGCAGCACGGGGAATGGCTACACCTTC. Protein product: CASSTGNGYTF.

This chain joins TRBV7-8 and TRBJ2-7; 10 bases are shared with TRBD2. V gave up 6 bases and J gave up 6 bases; unmatched junction bases: 11. Germline V gene lookup returns CDR1 SGHVS and CDR2 FQNEAQ. The CDR3 has 15 amino acids. CDR3 nucleotides: TGTGCCAGCAGTCATGGGGGGCTAGCGGGAGTCGAGCAGTACTTC. Translated, it gives CASSHGGLAGVEQYF.

The V and J genes are TRBV12-5 and TRBJ2-2; D is ambiguous. V lost 3 bases and J 8 bases, leaving 4 bases between the germline ends. The CDR3 length is 11 residues. CDR1 is LGHNT, CDR2 FRNRAP, per germline. CDR3 sequence: CASGFGGELFF. The DNA for the CDR3 is TGTGCTAGTGGTTTCGGAGGGGAGCTGTTTTTT. Together with reference TRBV12-5 and TRBJ2-2, the CDR3 gives the full variable domain: DARVTQTPRHKVTEMGQEVTMRCQPILGHNTVFWYRQTMMQGLELLAYFRNRAPLDDSGMPKDRFSAEMPDATLATLKIQPSEPRDSAVYFCASGFGGELFFGEGSRLTVL.

The genes are TRBV7-2 and TRBJ2-6; D call uncertain. This CDR3 contains 14 residues. Trimming stripped 5 bases from V and 0 bases from J, with 5 bases between. Germline V lookup: CDR1 SGHTA, CDR2 FQGNSA. For the CDR3, the DNA is TGTGCCAGCAGCCCTACCTCTGGGGCCAACGTCCTGACTTTC. Its translation: CASSPTSGANVLTF.